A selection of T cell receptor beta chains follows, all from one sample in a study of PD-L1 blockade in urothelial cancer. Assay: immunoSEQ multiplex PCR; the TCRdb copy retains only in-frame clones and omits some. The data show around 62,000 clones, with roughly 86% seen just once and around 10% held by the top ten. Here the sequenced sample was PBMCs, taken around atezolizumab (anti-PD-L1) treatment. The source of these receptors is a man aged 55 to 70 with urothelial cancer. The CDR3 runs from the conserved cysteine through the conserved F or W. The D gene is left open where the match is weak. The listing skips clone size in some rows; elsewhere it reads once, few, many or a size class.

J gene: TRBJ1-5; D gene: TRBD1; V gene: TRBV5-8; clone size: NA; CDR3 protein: CASSLRLWTGGQPQHF; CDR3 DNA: TGTGCCAGCAGCTTAAGATTATGGACAGGGGGTCAGCCCCAGCATTTT
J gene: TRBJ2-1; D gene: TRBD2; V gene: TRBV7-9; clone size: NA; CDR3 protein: CASSLSMGEGRSGQFF; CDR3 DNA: TGTGCCAGCAGCTTGAGTATGGGGGAGGGCCGGTCGGGGCAGTTCTTC
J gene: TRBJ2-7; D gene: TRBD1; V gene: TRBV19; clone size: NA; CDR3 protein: CASSPGQSSYEQYF; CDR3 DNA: TGTGCCAGTAGCCCGGGACAGAGTTCCTACGAGCAGTACTTC
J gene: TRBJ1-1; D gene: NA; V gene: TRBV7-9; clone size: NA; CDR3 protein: CASSSFPVNTEAFF; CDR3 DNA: TGTGCCAGCAGCTCCTTTCCAGTGAACACTGAAGCTTTCTTT
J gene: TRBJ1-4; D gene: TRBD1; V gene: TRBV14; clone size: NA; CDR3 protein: CASSHGTGNEKLFF; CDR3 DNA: TGTGCCAGCAGCCACGGGACAGGGAATGAAAAACTGTTTTTT
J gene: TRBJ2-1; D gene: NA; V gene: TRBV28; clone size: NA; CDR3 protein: CASRGAGPSFNEQFF; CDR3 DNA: TGTGCCAGCAGGGGAGCTGGCCCTTCTTTCAATGAGCAGTTCTTC
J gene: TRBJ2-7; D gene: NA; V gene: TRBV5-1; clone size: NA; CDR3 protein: CASSLQGYEQYF; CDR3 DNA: TGCGCCAGCAGCTTACAGGGCTACGAGCAGTACTTC
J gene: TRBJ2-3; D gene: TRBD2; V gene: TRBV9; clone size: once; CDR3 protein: CASSGLPGLRLVSTDTQYF; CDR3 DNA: TGTGCCAGCAGCGGTTTACCGGGACTACGGTTGGTGAGCACAGATACGCAGTATTTT
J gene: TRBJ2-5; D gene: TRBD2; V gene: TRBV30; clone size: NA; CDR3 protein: CAWSSGGETQYF; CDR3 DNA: TGTGCCTGGTCCTCGGGGGGGGAGACCCAGTACTTC
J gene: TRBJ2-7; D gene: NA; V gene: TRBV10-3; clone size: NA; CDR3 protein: CAISESGAISEEQYF; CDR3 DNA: TGTGCCATCAGTGAGTCGGGGGCGATCTCGGAGGAGCAGTACTTC
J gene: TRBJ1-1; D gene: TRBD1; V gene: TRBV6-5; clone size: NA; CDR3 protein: CASSRDRGKEAFF; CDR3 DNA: TGTGCCAGCAGTCGGGACAGAGGAAAAGAAGCTTTCTTT
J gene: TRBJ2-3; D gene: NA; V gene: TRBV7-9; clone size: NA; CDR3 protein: CASSLAWTASTDTQYF; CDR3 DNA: TGTGCCAGCAGCTTAGCGTGGACAGCTAGCACAGATACGCAGTATTTT
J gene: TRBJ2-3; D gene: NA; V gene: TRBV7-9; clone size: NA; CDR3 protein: CASSPPRSPDTQYF; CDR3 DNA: TGTGCCAGCAGCCCGCCCCGGTCCCCAGATACGCAGTATTTT
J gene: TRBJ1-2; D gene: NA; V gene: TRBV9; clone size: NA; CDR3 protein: CASSVEGGNYGYTF; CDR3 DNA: TGTGCCAGCAGCGTAGAGGGAGGGAACTATGGCTACACCTTC
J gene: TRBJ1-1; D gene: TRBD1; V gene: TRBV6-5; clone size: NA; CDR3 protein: CASSYDRGRLTEAFF; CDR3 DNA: TGTGCCAGCAGTTACGACAGGGGTCGGCTCACTGAAGCTTTCTTT
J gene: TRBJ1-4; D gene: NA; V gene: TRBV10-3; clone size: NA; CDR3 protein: CAISKTADSEKLFF; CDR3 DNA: TGTGCCATCAGCAAAACAGCCGACAGTGAAAAACTGTTTTTT